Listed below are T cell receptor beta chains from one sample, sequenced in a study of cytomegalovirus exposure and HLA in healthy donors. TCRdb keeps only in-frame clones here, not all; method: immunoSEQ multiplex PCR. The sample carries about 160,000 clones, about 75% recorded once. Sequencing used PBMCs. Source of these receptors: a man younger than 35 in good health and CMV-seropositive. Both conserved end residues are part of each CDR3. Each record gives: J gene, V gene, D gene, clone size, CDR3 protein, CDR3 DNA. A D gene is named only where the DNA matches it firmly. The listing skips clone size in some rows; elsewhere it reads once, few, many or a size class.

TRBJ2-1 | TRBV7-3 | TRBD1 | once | CASSSQGEGDEQFF | TGTGCCAGCAGCTCTCAGGGGGAAGGCGATGAGCAGTTCTTC
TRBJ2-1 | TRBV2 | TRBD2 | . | CASTLNFGLAAYNEQFF | TGTGCCAGCACCTTAAACTTTGGGCTAGCGGCCTACAATGAGCAGTTCTTC
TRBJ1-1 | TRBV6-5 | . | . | CASSYSRQLNTEAFF | TGTGCCAGCAGTTACTCGAGGCAGCTCAACACTGAAGCTTTCTTT
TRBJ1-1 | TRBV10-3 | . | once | CAIRTEKNTEAFF | TGTGCCATCAGAACAGAGAAAAACACTGAAGCTTTCTTT
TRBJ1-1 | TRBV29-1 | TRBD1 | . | CSVDRGVGGIEAFF | TGCAGCGTTGACAGGGGGGTTGGGGGTATTGAAGCTTTCTTT
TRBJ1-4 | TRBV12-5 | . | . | CASGLGGSAGEKLFF | TGTGCTAGTGGTTTGGGTGGGTCGGCAGGGGAAAAACTGTTTTTT
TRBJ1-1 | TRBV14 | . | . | CASSQGASPPTEAFF | TGTGCCAGCAGCCAAGGGGCCAGTCCTCCCACTGAAGCTTTCTTT
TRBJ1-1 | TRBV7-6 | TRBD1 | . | CASSLGRDSYMNTEAFF | TGTGCCAGCAGCTTAGGCCGGGACAGTTATATGAACACTGAAGCTTTCTTT
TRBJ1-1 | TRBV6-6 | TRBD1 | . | CASTFGQVRLNTEAFF | TGTGCCAGCACCTTTGGACAGGTTCGATTGAACACTGAAGCTTTCTTT
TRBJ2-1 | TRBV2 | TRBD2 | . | CASSSPGLAAGRSSYEQFF | TGTGCCAGCAGCAGCCCGGGACTAGCGGCGGGCCGGTCAAGCTATGAGCAGTTCTTC
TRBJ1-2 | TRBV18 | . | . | CASSPPGSAQTNYGYTF | TGTGCCAGCTCACCACCCGGTTCGGCACAGACTAACTATGGCTACACCTTC
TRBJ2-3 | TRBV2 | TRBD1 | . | CASSPGDRATDTQYF | TGTGCCAGCAGTCCGGGGGACAGGGCCACAGATACGCAGTATTTT
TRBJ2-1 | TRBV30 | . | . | CAWSVLFTENNEQFF | TGTGCCTGGAGTGTACTTTTCACGGAGAACAATGAGCAGTTCTTC
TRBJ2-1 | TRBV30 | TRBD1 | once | CAWSAGLPFTGVRQFF | TGTGCCTGGAGTGCTGGTCTCCCCTTTACAGGGGTGAGGCAGTTCTTC
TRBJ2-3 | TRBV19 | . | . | CASSDRKSTDTQYF | TGTGCCAGTAGTGACAGGAAGAGCACAGATACGCAGTATTTT
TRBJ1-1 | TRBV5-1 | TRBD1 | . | CASSLRQGETEAFF | TGCGCCAGCAGCTTGCGGCAGGGGGAGACTGAAGCTTTCTTT
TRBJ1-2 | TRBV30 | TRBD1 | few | CAWRPTGLYGYTF | TGTGCCTGGAGGCCGACAGGGCTCTATGGCTACACCTTC
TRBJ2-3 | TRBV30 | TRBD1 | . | CAWSLGTVGYTDTQYF | TGTGCCTGGAGCCTCGGGACAGTGGGGTATACAGATACGCAGTATTTT
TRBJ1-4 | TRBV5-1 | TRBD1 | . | CASSNDRGAEKLFF | TGCGCCAGCAGCAACGACAGGGGTGCCGAAAAACTGTTTTTT
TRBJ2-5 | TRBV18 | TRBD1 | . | CASSPPTGGETQYF | TGTGCCAGCTCACCACCGACAGGGGGAGAGACCCAGTACTTC
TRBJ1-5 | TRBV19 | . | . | CASSISGAKPQHF | TGTGCCAGTAGTATATCAGGGGCCAAGCCCCAGCATTTT
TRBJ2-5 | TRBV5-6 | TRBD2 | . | CASSLDSGERETQYF | TGTGCCAGCAGCTTGGATAGCGGGGAGCGGGAGACCCAGTACTTC
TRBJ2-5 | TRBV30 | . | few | CAWSARVGETQYF | TGTGCCTGGAGTGCGAGGGTGGGGGAGACCCAGTACTTC
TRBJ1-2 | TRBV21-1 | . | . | CASSKGLRAGGHGYTF | TGTGCCAGCAGCAAAGGCCTACGGGCAGGGGGCCATGGCTACACCTTC
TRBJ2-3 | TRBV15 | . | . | CATSSSRTDTQYF | TGTGCCACCAGCAGCAGTCGCACAGATACGCAGTATTTT
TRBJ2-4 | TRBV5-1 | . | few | CASSLAAGTKNIQYF | TGCGCCAGCAGCTTGGCCGCAGGGACCAAAAACATTCAGTACTTC
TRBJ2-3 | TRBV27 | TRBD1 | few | CASSLQGASTDTQYF | TGTGCCAGCAGTTTACAGGGGGCATCCACAGATACGCAGTATTTT
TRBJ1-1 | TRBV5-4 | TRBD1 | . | CASSQGTGISNTEAFF | TGTGCCAGCAGCCAGGGGACAGGGATATCGAACACTGAAGCTTTCTTT
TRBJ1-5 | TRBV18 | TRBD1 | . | CASSPGGRDQPQHF | TGTGCCAGCTCCCCAGGGGGGAGGGATCAGCCCCAGCATTTT
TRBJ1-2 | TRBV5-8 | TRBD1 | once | CASSLAMTGTF | TGTGCCAGCAGCTTGGCCATGACAGGGACCTTC
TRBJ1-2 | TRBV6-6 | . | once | CASSSGPWTSYGYTF | TGTGCCAGCAGTTCCGGACCTTGGACATCCTATGGCTACACCTTC
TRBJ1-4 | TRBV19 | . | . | CASSTPRGGGREKLFF | TGTGCCAGTAGTACGCCTCGAGGAGGAGGACGGGAAAAACTGTTTTTT
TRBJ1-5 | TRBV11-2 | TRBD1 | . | CASSSTGGNQPQHF | TGTGCCAGCAGCTCGACAGGGGGCAATCAGCCCCAGCATTTT
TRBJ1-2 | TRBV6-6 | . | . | CASWPTTGANYGYTF | TGTGCCAGCTGGCCCACGACAGGCGCTAACTATGGCTACACCTTC
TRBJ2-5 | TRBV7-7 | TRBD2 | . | CASSPQRDGETQYF | TGTGCTAGCAGCCCCCAGCGGGATGGAGAGACCCAGTACTTC
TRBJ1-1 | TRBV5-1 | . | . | CASSLVAGMNTEAFF | TGCGCCAGCAGCTTGGTTGCCGGGATGAACACTGAAGCTTTCTTT
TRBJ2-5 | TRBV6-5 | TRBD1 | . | CATGDRGPGETQYF | TGTGCCACCGGGGACAGGGGCCCTGGGGAGACCCAGTACTTC
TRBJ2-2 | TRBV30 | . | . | CAWSKTDLNTGELFF | TGTGCCTGGAGTAAGACCGACTTGAACACCGGGGAGCTGTTTTTT
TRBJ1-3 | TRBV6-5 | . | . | CASSYSARGDGNTIYF | TGTGCCAGCAGTTACTCAGCCAGGGGAGACGGAAACACCATATATTTT
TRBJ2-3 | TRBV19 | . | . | CASSPSSESGSSTDTQYF | TGTGCCAGTAGTCCCTCTAGCGAGAGCGGTTCTAGCACAGATACGCAGTATTTT
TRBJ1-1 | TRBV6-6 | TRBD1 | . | CASTKGAWGTEAFF | TGTGCCAGCACCAAGGGGGCCTGGGGCACTGAAGCTTTCTTT
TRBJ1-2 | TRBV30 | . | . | CAWTPGGYGYTF | TGTGCCTGGACCCCTGGCGGCTATGGCTACACCTTC
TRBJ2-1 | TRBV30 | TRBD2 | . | CAWSVAGMSGRANEQFF | TGTGCCTGGAGTGTAGCGGGCATGAGCGGGAGGGCCAATGAGCAGTTCTTC
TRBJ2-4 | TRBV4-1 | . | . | CASSQEFGTPGIQYF | TGCGCCAGCAGCCAAGAATTTGGGACTCCCGGCATTCAGTACTTC
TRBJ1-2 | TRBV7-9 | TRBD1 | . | CASSLSGTGYGYTF | TGTGCCAGCAGCTTGTCCGGGACAGGGTATGGCTACACCTTC
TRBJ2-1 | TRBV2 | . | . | CASRERVRNEQFF | TGTGCCAGCAGAGAGCGAGTTAGGAATGAGCAGTTCTTC
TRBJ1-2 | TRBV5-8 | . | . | CASSHGGDNNNYGYTF | TGTGCCAGCAGCCACGGGGGGGACAACAATAACTATGGCTACACCTTC
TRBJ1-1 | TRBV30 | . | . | CAWSPATGVGAEAFF | TGTGCCTGGAGTCCAGCTACGGGGGTCGGGGCTGAAGCTTTCTTT
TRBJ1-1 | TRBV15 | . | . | CATSRQGRTEAFF | TGTGCCACCAGCAGACAGGGCCGGACTGAAGCTTTCTTT
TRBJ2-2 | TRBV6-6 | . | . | CASSFSRGSGGELFF | TGTGCCAGCAGTTTCTCCAGGGGTTCGGGGGGGGAGCTGTTTTTT
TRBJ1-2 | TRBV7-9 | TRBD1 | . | CASSAGQGEKYGYTF | TGTGCCAGCAGCGCGGGACAGGGTGAGAAGTATGGCTACACCTTC
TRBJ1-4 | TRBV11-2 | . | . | CASSLQGRSNEKLFF | TGTGCCAGCAGCCTACAAGGGAGATCTAATGAAAAACTGTTTTTT
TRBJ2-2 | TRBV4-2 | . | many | CASSQDKGINTGELFF | TGTGCCAGCAGCCAGGATAAGGGGATCAACACCGGGGAGCTGTTTTTT
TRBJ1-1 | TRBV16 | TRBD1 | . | CASSRDSNVNTEAFF | TGTGCCAGCAGCCGGGACAGCAACGTGAACACTGAAGCTTTCTTT
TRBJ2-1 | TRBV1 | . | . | CTSSQDCGGGSNEQFF | TGCACCAGCAGCCAAGATTGTGGGGGGGGGTCCAATGAGCAGTTCTTC
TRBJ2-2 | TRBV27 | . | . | CASSFTVGQTGELFF | TGTGCCAGCAGTTTTACAGTGGGGCAGACCGGGGAGCTGTTTTTT
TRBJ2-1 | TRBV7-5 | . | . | CARSGSYREGEQFF | TGTGCCAGAAGCGGGTCCTACAGGGAGGGTGAGCAGTTCTTC
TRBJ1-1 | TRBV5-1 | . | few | CASSLVGQGVEAFF | TGCGCCAGCAGCTTGGTGGGCCAGGGCGTTGAAGCTTTCTTT
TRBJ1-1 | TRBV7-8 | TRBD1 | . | CASSPPGTGFMNTEAFF | TGTGCCAGCAGCCCCCCTGGGACAGGGTTTATGAACACTGAAGCTTTCTTT